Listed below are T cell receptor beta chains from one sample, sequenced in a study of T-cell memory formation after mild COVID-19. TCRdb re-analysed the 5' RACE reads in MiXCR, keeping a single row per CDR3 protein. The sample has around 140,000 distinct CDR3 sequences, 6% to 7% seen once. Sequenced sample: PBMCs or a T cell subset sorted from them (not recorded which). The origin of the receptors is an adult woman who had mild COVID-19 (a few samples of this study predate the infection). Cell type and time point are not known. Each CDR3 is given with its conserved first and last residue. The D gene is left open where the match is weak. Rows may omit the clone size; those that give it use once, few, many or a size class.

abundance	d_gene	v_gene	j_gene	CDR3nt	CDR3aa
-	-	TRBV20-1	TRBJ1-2	TGCAGTGCTAGATGGGACCCGAAGCCCAACTATGGCTACACCTTC	CSARWDPKPNYGYTF
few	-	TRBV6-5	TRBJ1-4	TGTGCCAGCAGCACGACGGGGGTTAATGAAAAACTGTTTTTT	CASSTTGVNEKLFF
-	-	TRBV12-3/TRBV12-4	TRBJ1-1	TGTGCCAGCAGTTGGCCGGGGGAGCCAGCTTTCTTT	CASSWPGEPAFF
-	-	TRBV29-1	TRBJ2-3	TGCAGCGTTGAACCAGGAGGCTACACAGATACGCAGTATTTT	CSVEPGGYTDTQYF
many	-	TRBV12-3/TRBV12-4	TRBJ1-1	TGTGCCAGCAGTTTAGGGGGAGAAGCTTTCTTT	CASSLGGEAFF
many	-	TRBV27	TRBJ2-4	TGTGCCAGCAGTTTTAGCCCAGGGGAAAACATTCAGTACTTC	CASSFSPGENIQYF
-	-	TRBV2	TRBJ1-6	TGTGCCAGCACCCCGGAGGGAGGATCACCCCTCCACTTT	CASTPEGGSPLHF
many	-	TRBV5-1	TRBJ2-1	TGCGCCAGCAGCCCTAGCTACAGCTCCTACAATGAGCAGTTCTTC	CASSPSYSSYNEQFF
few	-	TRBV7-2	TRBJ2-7	TGTGCCAGCAGCTTAGCAGGGGTGGGGACCTACGAGCAGTACTTC	CASSLAGVGTYEQYF
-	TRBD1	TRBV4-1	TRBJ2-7	TGCGCCAGCAGCCAGCCTGGACAGGGGCGGTACGAGCAGTACTTC	CASSQPGQGRYEQYF
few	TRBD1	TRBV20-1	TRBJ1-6	TGCAGTGCTAGAGACTTAACCTCGGGACAGGGCAATTCACCCCTCCACTTT	CSARDLTSGQGNSPLHF
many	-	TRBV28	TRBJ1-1	TGTGCCAGCAGTTTCGAGGTTATGATGAACACTGAAGCTTTCTTT	CASSFEVMMNTEAFF
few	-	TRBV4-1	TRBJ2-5	TGCGCCAGCAGCCAACATGTTGCGGGGGAGACCCAGTACTTC	CASSQHVAGETQYF
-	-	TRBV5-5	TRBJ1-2	TGTGCCAGCAGCTTGGGGGGGTTCGGCTACACCTTC	CASSLGGFGYTF
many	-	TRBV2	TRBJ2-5	TGTGCCAGCAGTGAGATGGACCACGTCCAACTTTTC	CASSEMDHVQLF
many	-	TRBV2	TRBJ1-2	TGTGCCAGCAGAGACGACAGTGCAGGCGGCTACACCTTC	CASRDDSAGGYTF
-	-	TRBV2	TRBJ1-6	TGTGCCAGCAATTCTGGGCAGGGGAGTTCACCCCTCCACTTT	CASNSGQGSSPLHF
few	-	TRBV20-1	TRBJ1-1	TGCAGTGCTAGGAGGCAGATGAACACTGAAGCTTTCTTT	CSARRQMNTEAFF